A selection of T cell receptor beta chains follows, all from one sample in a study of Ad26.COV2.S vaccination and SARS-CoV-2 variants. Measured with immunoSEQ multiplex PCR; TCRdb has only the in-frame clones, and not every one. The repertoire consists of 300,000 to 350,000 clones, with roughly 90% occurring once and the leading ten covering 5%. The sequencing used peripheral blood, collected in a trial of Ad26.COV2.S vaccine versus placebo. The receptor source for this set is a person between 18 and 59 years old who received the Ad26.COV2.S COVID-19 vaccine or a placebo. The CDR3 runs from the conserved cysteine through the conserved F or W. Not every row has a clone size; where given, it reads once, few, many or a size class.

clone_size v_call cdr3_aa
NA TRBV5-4 CASSPYGGQGKRGYTF
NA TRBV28 CASSSTSAPSGSLSYEQYF
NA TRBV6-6 CASKSAIYEQYF
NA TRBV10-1 CASSSSSYEQYF
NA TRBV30 CAWSRTGGITDTQYF
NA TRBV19 CASSRLAGSETQYF
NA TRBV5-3 CARSLGLAGVWARSYNEQFF
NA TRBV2 CASSDRGGYTF
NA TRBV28 CASSLLAGGTGEETQYF
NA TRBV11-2 CASSSYRAQETQYF
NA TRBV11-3 CASSLTGSSTEAFF
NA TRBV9 CASSVGTYNYGYTF
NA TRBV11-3 CASSPGTEVGEQYF
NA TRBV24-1 CATSPGSSQMDTQYF
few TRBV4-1 CASSQDWRNTEAFF
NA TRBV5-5 CASSLLPPTSTNEKLFF
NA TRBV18 CASSPPGNTDTQYF
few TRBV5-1 CASSLAELGTEAFF
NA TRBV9 CASSADDSNQPQHF
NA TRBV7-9 CASSRLGGGYGYTF
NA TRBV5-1 CASRPRQGAHTGELFF
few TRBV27 CASSWGEQYF
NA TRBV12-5 CASGLIQGSYEQYF
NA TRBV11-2 CASSSNRGLTDTQYF
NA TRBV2 CASRDRDRDNYGYTF
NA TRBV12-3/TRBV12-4 CASSSSGRYEQYF
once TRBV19 CASSLGVNYGYTF
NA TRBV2 CASSVLTQPEGYTF
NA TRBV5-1 CASSFEVTEYNEQFF
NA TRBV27 CASSSGTAPNYGYTF
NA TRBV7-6 CASSLLVGGPGNTEAFF